Below, one T cell receptor (beta chain) is given with its context. Its matching antigen is unknown. TCRdb keeps only in-frame clones here, not all; method: immunoSEQ multiplex PCR. Here the sample spans over 15,000 clones, around nine tenths being singletons. The sample originates from a study of graft-versus-host responses after intestinal transplantation. Study summary: Recipients were given multivisceral, liver-intestinal, or isolated intestinal transplants. Recipients across the board were started on anti-thymocyte globulin induction, then kept on tacrolimus and steroids for two to three years.

Trimming shortened V by 10 bases and J by 5 bases, and 17 bases separated the two germline ends. Germline CDR1 MDHEN, CDR2 SYDVKM. There are 13 residues in the CDR3. Study conclusions and caveats: Recipient-marrow GvH clones were detected, some having first appeared in ileum or blood. Early after transplant, HvG clones declined as circulating GvH clones peaked.

The clonotype was recovered from a human patient who received an intestinal transplant, so some T cells may come from the graft donor. The rearrangement joins TRBV28 to TRBJ1-1; no firm D call. This specimen was PBMCs, taken 110 days after intestinal transplant. CDR3 nucleotide sequence: TGTGCCACCGTGGGGAGGTTTTGGACTGAAGCTTTCTTT. This sequence encodes CATVGRFWTEAFF.